This T cell receptor beta chain was identified in a study of T cell repertoires in aging, cancer and after chemotherapy. Turning to the study itself: Roughly 8.8 million TCR reads made up the full dataset. Study-wide findings and caveats: Compared with age-matched healthy donors, untreated hematological or solid cancer patients showed higher blood TCR clonality. Median generation probability rose over the chemotherapy interval in each cancer cohort, suggesting rebound thymic output. In cancer patients, declining TCR diversity with age involved lost richness and lost evenness.

In its sample, this clonotype ranks as medium-sized. Its antigen is unidentified. A mixed TRB-A/B primer pool amplified rearranged TRB by multiplex touch-down PCR. TCRdb re-analysed the multiplex PCR reads in MiXCR, keeping a single row per CDR3 protein. The table has about 4,300 distinct CDR3 sequences, roughly 28% seen once; the top ten hold about 45%. The template was genomic DNA from peripheral blood, not RNA. The clonotype comes from a human donor in good health. Sequencing used blood.

The CDR3 protein is CASSESSYEQYF. The CDR3 nucleotides read TGTGCCAGCAGTGAGTCGAGCTACGAGCAGTACTTC. This sequence joins TRBV6-1 and TRBJ2-7; D unresolved. V was shortened by 3 bases and J by 3 bases, with 6 bases between the two germline ends. This CDR3 region has 12 residues. Germline assignment: CDR1 MNHNS and CDR2 SASEGT.